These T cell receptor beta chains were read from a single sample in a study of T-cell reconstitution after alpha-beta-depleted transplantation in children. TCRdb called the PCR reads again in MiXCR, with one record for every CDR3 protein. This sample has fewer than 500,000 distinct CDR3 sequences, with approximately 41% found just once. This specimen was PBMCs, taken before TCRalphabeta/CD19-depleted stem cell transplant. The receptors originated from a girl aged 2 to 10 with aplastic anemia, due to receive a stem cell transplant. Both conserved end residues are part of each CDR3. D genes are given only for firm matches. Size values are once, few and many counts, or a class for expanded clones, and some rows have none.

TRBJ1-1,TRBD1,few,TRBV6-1,CASTHRGQALMTEAFF,TGTGCCAGCACCCACCGAGGACAGGCGCTGATGACTGAAGCTTTCTTT
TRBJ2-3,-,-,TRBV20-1,CSADPSGLRTDTQYF,TGCAGTGCTGATCCGAGCGGACTCCGCACAGATACGCAGTATTTT
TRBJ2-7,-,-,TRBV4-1,CASSQELWKGYEQYF,TGCGCCAGCAGCCAAGAATTGTGGAAAGGGTACGAGCAGTACTTC
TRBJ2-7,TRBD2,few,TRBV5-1,CASSLVTSGAEQYF,TGCGCCAGCAGCTTGGTAACTAGCGGGGCGGAGCAGTACTTC
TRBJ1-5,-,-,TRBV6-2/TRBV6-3,CASKPLASNQPQHF,TGTGCCAGCAAACCCTTGGCCAGCAATCAGCCCCAGCATTTT
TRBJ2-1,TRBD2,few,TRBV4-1,CASSRPGLASNNEQFF,TGCGCCAGCAGCCGGCCGGGACTAGCGTCCAACAATGAGCAGTTCTTC
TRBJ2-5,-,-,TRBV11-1,CASLRGTNDQETQYF,TGTGCCAGCCTCCGGGGCACCAACGACCAAGAGACCCAGTACTTC
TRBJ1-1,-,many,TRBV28,CASSQDLVEEAFF,TGTGCCAGCAGTCAAGACCTGGTCGAAGAAGCTTTCTTT
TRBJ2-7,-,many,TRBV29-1,CSVEDPAYEQYF,TGCAGCGTTGAGGATCCCGCCTACGAGCAGTACTTC
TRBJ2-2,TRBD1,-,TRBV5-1,CASDPGTATGELFF,TGCGCCAGCGACCCCGGGACAGCCACCGGGGAGCTGTTTTTT
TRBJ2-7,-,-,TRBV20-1,CSAREPLTSYEQYF,TGCAGTGCTAGAGAACCACTAACCTCCTACGAGCAGTACTTC
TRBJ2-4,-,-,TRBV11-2,CASSTGFGSDIQYF,TGTGCCAGTTCAACGGGTTTTGGTTCAGACATTCAGTACTTC
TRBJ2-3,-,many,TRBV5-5,CASSLVGEPSQYF,TGTGCCAGCAGCCTTGTCGGGGAACCATCGCAGTATTTT
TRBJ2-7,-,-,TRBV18,CASSPRGMVNEQYF,TGTGCCAGCTCACCAAGAGGGATGGTGAACGAGCAGTACTTC
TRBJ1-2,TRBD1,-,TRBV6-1,CASSGGTGGSNYGYTF,TGTGCCAGCAGTGGGGGGACAGGGGGTTCTAACTATGGCTACACCTTC
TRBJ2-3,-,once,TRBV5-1,CASGSLDVGRDTQYF,TGCGCCAGCGGCTCCCTGGATGTAGGGAGGGATACGCAGTATTTT
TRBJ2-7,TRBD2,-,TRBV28,CASSLGTGTSGAEQYF,TGTGCCAGCAGTCTTGGGACAGGGACTAGCGGGGCGGAGCAGTACTTC
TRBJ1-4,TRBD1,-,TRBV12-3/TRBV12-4,CASSLIQGASEKLFF,TGTGCCAGCAGTTTAATCCAGGGGGCGTCCGAAAAACTGTTTTTT
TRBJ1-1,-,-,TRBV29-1,CSAVNRARGAEAFF,TGCAGCGCTGTGAACAGGGCTCGGGGGGCTGAAGCTTTCTTT
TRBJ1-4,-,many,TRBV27,CASIRGLWEKLFF,TGTGCCAGCATTCGAGGGCTTTGGGAAAAACTGTTTTTT
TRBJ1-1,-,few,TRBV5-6,CASSFGSRDTEAFF,TGTGCCAGCAGCTTCGGGAGCAGGGACACTGAAGCTTTCTTT
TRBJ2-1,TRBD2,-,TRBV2,CASRLTSGRGNEQFF,TGTGCCAGCAGGTTAACTAGCGGGAGAGGTAATGAGCAGTTCTTC
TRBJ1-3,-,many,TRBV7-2,CASSPRTREGNTIYF,TGTGCCAGCAGCCCAAGGACTCGGGAAGGAAACACCATATATTTT